The 26 T cell receptor beta chains below all came from one sample that was sequenced in a study of control samples from healthy donors and cancer patients. Here immunoSEQ multiplex PCR was the method, and the copy in TCRdb shows in-frame clones only, minus some. The table has about 77,000 clones, 92% seen once. Source material: blood. The receptors stem from a woman aged 55-69 years in good health.

The CDR3 reads CASSLAGVDTGELFF. The CDR3 DNA follows: TGTGCCAGCAGCTTGGCGGGAGTTGACACCGGGGAGCTGTTTTTT. The chain combines TRBV5-5 with TRBJ2-2; weak D call: TRBD2 (6 bases). Germline CDR1 and CDR2: SGHKS and YYEKEE (reference sequence). Trimming shortened V by 0 bases and J by 3 bases, and 9 bases separated the two germline ends. The CDR3 consists of 15 residues.

The chain combines TRBV18 with TRBJ2-3, with D possibly matching TRBD2 (7 bases). The CDR3 extends over 18 amino acids. Germline CDR1 and CDR2: KGHSH and LQKENI. V was trimmed by 1 base and J by 0 bases, leaving 17 bases between them. CDR3 sequence (DNA): TGTGCCAGCTCACCACGGGGGGGCCGCATTATTAGCACAGATACGCAGTATTTT. Translating gives CASSPRGGRIISTDTQYF.

The CDR3 protein is CAISENLSGSMPDTQYF. CDR3 nucleotides: TGTGCCATCAGTGAGAATCTTAGCGGGAGTATGCCGGATACGCAGTATTTT. The V and J genes are TRBV10-3 and TRBJ2-3, with TRBD2 identical over 9 bases. The CDR3 has 17 residues. The germline gives CDR1 ENHRY, CDR2 SYGVKD. J was trimmed by 6 bases and V by 2 bases; bases with no gene match: 12.

CDR3 sequence (DNA): TGTGCCAGCAGCTACGGACTAGGTACCTACAATGAGCAGTTCTTC. It codes for CASSYGLGTYNEQFF. The chain carries TRBV5-4 and TRBJ2-1; 7 nucleotides line up with TRBD2. The CDR3 has 15 residues. Trimming cost V 3 bases and J 2 bases; bases outside gene matches: 5. The V gene's germline CDR1 is SGHNT and CDR2 YYREEE (reference sequence).

The rearrangement uses TRBV2 and TRBJ1-6; no firm D call. The germline V gene has CDR1 SNHLY and CDR2 FYNNEI. The CDR3 has 14 amino acids. V was cut by 8 bases and J by 8 bases, with 16 bases left in between. DNA for the CDR3: TGTGCCAGCCATGACTCGGGGAGCGATTCACCCCTCCACTTT. This encodes CASHDSGSDSPLHF.

The J gene is TRBJ1-5, the V gene TRBV19; no firm D call. Germline V gene data show CDR1 as LNHDA and CDR2 as SQIVND (reference sequence). Trimming left V 1 base short and J 2 bases short, with 12 bases between. CDR3 length: 16 residues. CDR3 sequence: CASSIVPDMGNQPQHF. CDR3 sequence (DNA): TGTGCCAGTAGTATAGTCCCGGATATGGGCAATCAGCCCCAGCATTTT.

V and J are TRBV4-2 and TRBJ2-4; TRBD2 agrees at 9 bases. Trimming at V came to 0 bases and at J to 1 base, leaving 10 bases not matched to a gene. Per the germline V gene, CDR1 is LGHNA and CDR2 is YNFKEQ. The CDR3 spans 19 residues. Here the CDR3 reads CASSQDFSGSFIAKNIQYF. In nucleotides, the CDR3 is TGTGCCAGCAGCCAAGATTTTAGCGGGAGTTTTATCGCCAAAAACATTCAGTACTTC.

V is TRBV19 and J is TRBJ2-5; 7 bases map to TRBD2. The CDR3 covers 14 residues. Germline-derived CDR1 and CDR2 are LNHDA and SQIVND (reference sequence). V lost 5 bases, J lost 4 bases, and 7 bases stayed unmatched. This CDR3 reads CASSPSAGTETQYF. Here the CDR3 DNA reads TGTGCCAGTAGTCCATCAGCGGGAACAGAGACCCAGTACTTC.

The chain carries TRBV28 and TRBJ1-1; D not resolved. The V and J ends lost 0 bases and 1 base respectively, with 9 bases between them. The CDR3 is 15 amino acids. Germline V gene sequence: CDR1 MDHEN, CDR2 SYDVKM. The chain's CDR3 is CASSLWDRRNTEAFF. CDR3 nucleotide sequence: TGTGCCAGCAGTTTATGGGATCGCAGGAACACTGAAGCTTTCTTT.

This clone has only one observation. This CDR3 is CASSVEKASEQYF. The CDR3 DNA reads TGTGCCAGCAGCGTAGAAAAGGCGAGCGAGCAGTACTTC. This sequence joins TRBV9 and TRBJ2-7; no clear D gene. Germline CDR1 is SGDLS and CDR2 is YYNGEE. V shed 0 bases and J shed 6 bases, with 10 bases lying between them. This CDR3 region has 13 residues. The variable domain in full, with the rest retrieved from reference TRBV9 and TRBJ2-7, is DSGVTQTPKHLITATGQRVTLRCSPRSGDLSVYWYQQSLDQGLQFLIQYYNGEERAKGNILERFSAQQFPDLHSELNLSSLELGDSALYFCASSVEKASEQYFGPGTRLTVT.

Comments on this clone: This specimen includes other DNA sequences encoding the same CDR3. This chain links TRBV5-1 with TRBJ1-3; D gene unclear. The CDR3 has 13 amino acids. V was shortened by 0 bases and J by 2 bases, with 3 bases between the two germline ends. Germline CDR1 SGHRS, CDR2 YFSETQ. The CDR3, as DNA: TGCGCCAGCAGCTTGGGCACTGGAAACACCATATATTTT. Translated: CASSLGTGNTIYF.

The rearrangement links TRBV12-3 or TRBV12-4 to TRBJ2-7; D possibly corresponds to TRBD2 (6 bases). V lost 6 bases and J 4 bases, leaving 10 bases between the germline ends. The CDR3 contains 12 residues. The CDR3 is CASSMTRYEQYF. The CDR3 DNA is TGTGCCAGCAGCATGACTAGATACGAGCAGTACTTC.

The CDR3 nucleotides read TGTGCCAGCAGCTCATTAGGGGGGCGGGCGGATGGCTACACCTTC. This encodes CASSSLGGRADGYTF. The V call is TRBV7-8, the J call TRBJ1-2; a possible D gene is TRBD1 (6 bases). CDR1 and CDR2 (germline): SGHVS, FQNEAQ. This CDR3 is 15 amino acids long. Trimming stripped 4 bases from V and 6 bases from J, with 18 bases between.

The CDR3 protein is CASSRSGNEQFF. Here the CDR3 DNA reads TGTGCCAGCAGCCGGTCCGGGAATGAGCAGTTCTTC. The V call is TRBV7-3, the J call TRBJ2-1; D is unresolved. There are 12 residues in the CDR3. V was cut by 5 bases and J by 7 bases, with 9 bases left in between. Per germline, CDR1 SGHTA and CDR2 FQGTGA.

V gene TRBV5-6 combines with J gene TRBJ2-5; 11 bases are a match to TRBD2. Germline-derived CDR1 and CDR2 are SGHDT and YYEEEE. The CDR3 totals 16 residues. The V gene end was trimmed by 0 bases and the J gene end by 4 bases; junction bases not matched to a gene: 5. As DNA, the CDR3 is TGTGCCAGCAGCTTGGGGATAGCGGGAGGGGTAGAGACCCAGTACTTC. This sequence encodes CASSLGIAGGVETQYF.

The rearrangement links TRBV6-6 to TRBJ2-5; TRBD2 matches 9 bases. The CDR3 length is 16 residues. V was pared by 5 bases and J by 5 bases, with 12 bases of the junction left unmatched. The germline V gene encodes CDR1 MNHNY and CDR2 SVGAGI (reference sequence). CDR3 in DNA: TGTGCCAGCAGTAGCCAAGCGGGAGGTTGGGGGGAGACCCAGTACTTC. It specifies CASSSQAGGWGETQYF.

V usage is TRBV6-5 and J usage is TRBJ2-1; TRBD1 aligns across 9 bases. Trimming took 6 bases from V and 7 from J; bases not matched to a gene: 10. The germline gives CDR1 MNHEY, CDR2 SVGAGI. The CDR3 runs to 15 residues. The CDR3 DNA is TGTGCCAGCAGGACTTGGACAGGGGTTGGGAATGAGCAGTTCTTC. Amino acid sequence: CASRTWTGVGNEQFF.

V is TRBV27 and J is TRBJ2-2, with D possibly TRBD2 on 6 matching bases. V dropped 4 bases and J dropped 7 bases, with 16 bases sitting between them. Germline assignment: CDR1 MNHEY and CDR2 SMNVEV (reference sequence). This CDR3 is built from 15 residues. CDR3 sequence: CASSSRLGRYGELFF. CDR3 coding DNA: TGTGCCAGCAGTTCTCGACTAGGGAGGTACGGGGAGCTGTTTTTT.

J is TRBJ2-1 and V is TRBV11-2; 10 nucleotides align to TRBD2. The germline CDR1 and CDR2 sequences are SGHAT and FQNNGV. With 5 bases clipped from V and 4 bases from J, the junction kept 5 bases outside the gene matches. This CDR3 contains 15 residues. CDR3: CASSAGLATYNEQFF. In DNA, the CDR3 is TGTGCCAGCAGCGCGGGACTAGCGACATACAATGAGCAGTTCTTC.

This sequence joins TRBV6-5 and TRBJ1-1, with 7 bases identical to TRBD1. This CDR3 spans 13 amino acids. Germline V gene lookup returns CDR1 MNHEY and CDR2 SVGAGI. The V and J ends lost 2 bases and 4 bases, in that order; junction bases with no gene match: 1. CDR3 DNA: TGTGCCAGCAGTTACCGGACAGGCACTGAAGCTTTCTTT. Translation: CASSYRTGTEAFF.

In this sample, this clone turned up once. This sequence joins TRBV4-1 and TRBJ1-2; a weak D match, TRBD1 (6 bases). The CDR3 length is 19 residues. V lost 3 bases and J 4 bases, leaving 27 bases between the germline ends. From germline, CDR1 is MGHRA and CDR2 YSYEKL. This chain's CDR3 is CASSHGLRDLLAGAYGYTF. The CDR3 DNA reads TGCGCCAGCAGCCATGGTTTACGCGACCTTCTGGCAGGGGCCTATGGCTACACCTTC.

Of note for this clone: The junction departs from the called germline gene at one end, perhaps through a read error. The J gene is TRBJ2-5, the V gene TRBV6-6, with 11 bases identical to TRBD2. The CDR3 length is 14 residues. Per the germline V gene, CDR1 is MNHNY and CDR2 is SVGAGI (reference sequence). CDR3 loop: CAGRDSGRAETQYF. The DNA for the CDR3 is TGTGCCGGCAGAGATAGCGGGAGGGCAGAGACCCAGTACTTC.

The J gene is TRBJ1-2, the V gene TRBV3-1 (or the pseudogene TRBV3-2); possible D gene TRBD1, 5 bases. The CDR3 is made up of 18 amino acids. Trimming shortened V by 0 bases and J by 4 bases, and 21 bases separated the two germline ends. Germline V gene lookup returns CDR1 LGHDT and CDR2 YNNKEL (reference sequence). The CDR3 protein is CASSQDLKWDGGFYGYTF. Written as DNA, the CDR3 is TGTGCCAGCAGCCAAGATCTTAAATGGGACGGTGGGTTCTATGGCTACACCTTC.

The genes are TRBV27 and TRBJ2-7, with TRBD2 as a possible D gene (6 bases). The V end was cut by 3 bases, the J end by 3 bases, with 12 bases between. The CDR3 sequence is 14 residues long. Per the germline V gene, CDR1 is MNHEY and CDR2 is SMNVEV (reference sequence). The DNA for the CDR3 is TGTGCCAGCAGTTTTAGCGGACCCCGCTACGAGCAGTACTTC. Translated, it gives CASSFSGPRYEQYF.

This rearrangement joins TRBV15 to TRBJ2-1; 7 nucleotides match TRBD2. With V trimmed by 8 bases and J by 0 bases, 10 bases remained unmatched. Germline CDR1 is LNHNV and CDR2 is YYDKDF (reference sequence). There are 16 residues in the CDR3. The CDR3 loop reads CATRGGLGSSYNEQFF. CDR3 DNA: TGTGCCACCCGGGGAGGGCTAGGGAGCTCCTACAATGAGCAGTTCTTC. The complete variable domain, with remaining parts taken from reference TRBV15 and TRBJ2-1, reads DAMVIQNPRYQVTQFGKPVTLSCSQTLNHNVMYWYQQKSSQAPKLLFHYYDKDFNNEADTPDNFQSRRPNTSFCFLDIRSPGLGDTAMYLCATRGGLGSSYNEQFFGPGTRLTVL.

The V and J genes are TRBV6-2 or TRBV6-3 and TRBJ2-7; D ambiguous. CDR3 length: 16 amino acids. Trimming stripped 5 bases from V and 5 bases from J, with 22 bases between. The germline V gene has CDR1 MNHEY and CDR2 SVGEGT. CDR3 protein: CASSPPRSGSPHEQYF. The CDR3 DNA reads TGTGCCAGCAGTCCCCCCAGGTCAGGAAGCCCCCACGAGCAGTACTTC.